Listed here are 8 T cell receptor beta chains from one sample, sequenced in a study of response to subunit inactivated influenza vaccine. Using its own MiXCR run on the RT-PCR reads, TCRdb lists one record per CDR3 protein. Counted here are fewer than 550,000 distinct CDR3 sequences, roughly 27% occurring once; the ten biggest clones make up 1.5% to 2%. The sequencing here drew on CD4+ T cells sorted from PBMCs, taken 4 to 6 days after vaccination. The receptors stem from a man aged 50 or older who received an inactivated influenza vaccine.

This chain links TRBV23-1 with TRBJ2-7; D is perhaps TRBD2 (5 bases). TRBV23-1 belongs to the ORF category, with a function that is uncertain. This CDR3 has 15 amino acids. Trimming removed 2 bases at V and 3 bases at J, with 14 bases between. CDR3 sequence (DNA): TGCGCCAGCAGTCAAGACGGACTGGAAGACTACGAGCAGTACTTC. Residues: CASSQDGLEDYEQYF.

CDR3 nucleotide sequence: TGCGCCAGCAGACAGGGAATTGGGACCCAGTACTTC. Translation gives CASRQGIGTQYF. The chain joins TRBV10-1 to TRBJ2-5, with D maybe TRBD1 (6 bases). The germline V and J ends were trimmed by 6 bases and 7 bases, with 12 bases remaining between them. The CDR3 spans 12 residues. Germline values: CDR1 WNHNN, CDR2 SYGVQD (reference sequence).

The chain combines TRBV7-2 with TRBJ2-4, with 7 positions matching TRBD1. V shed 4 bases, J shed 8 bases, and the junction held 2 bases outside the gene matches. CDR1 is SGHTA and CDR2 is FQGNSA in the germline V gene. The CDR3 runs 12 residues. The DNA of the CDR3 is TGTGCCAGCAGCTCAGGGACAGACATTCAGTACTTC. This translates into CASSSGTDIQYF.

This clonotype was detected a few times. V usage is TRBV7-8 and J usage is TRBJ2-1; D uncertain. The V gene lost 1 base and the J gene lost 5 bases, with 9 bases spanning the gap. From germline, CDR1 is SGHVS and CDR2 FQNEAQ. The CDR3 length is 14 residues. The CDR3 coding sequence is TGTGCCAGCAGCTTAGAAGAAAATCACAATGAGCAGTTCTTC. This gives the protein CASSLEENHNEQFF.

J is TRBJ2-7 and V is TRBV12-3 or TRBV12-4; 9 nucleotides line up with TRBD1. The CDR3 loop spans 15 amino acids. The trim removed 2 bases at V and 6 bases at J, leaving 8 bases unmatched. CDR3 bases: TGTGCCAGCAGTTTAAGGGGGGGACAGGGTTCCGAGCAGTACTTC. Translating gives CASSLRGGQGSEQYF.

The genes are TRBV10-3 and TRBJ1-1, with no clear D. Per germline, CDR1 ENHRY and CDR2 SYGVKD. Trimming took off 2 bases at V and 6 bases at J, with 16 bases between the two ends. The CDR3 covers 15 residues. CDR3 residues: CAISEVYVAEAEAFF. Here the CDR3 DNA reads TGTGCCATCAGTGAGGTTTATGTAGCCGAAGCTGAAGCTTTCTTT.

The rearrangement joins TRBV5-1 to TRBJ2-1, with 11 bases identical to TRBD1. This CDR3 is 19 amino acids long. Germline V lookup: CDR1 SGHRS, CDR2 YFSETQ. Trimming cost V 3 bases and J 6 bases; bases outside gene matches: 17. CDR3 DNA: TGCGCCAGCAGCTCCCCTACGGGACAGGGGGTCCTGACCCTCAATGAGCAGTTCTTC. Its translation is CASSSPTGQGVLTLNEQFF.

The table lists this clonotype with a few counts. The chain joins TRBV5-6 to TRBJ2-7; unclear D gene. Trimming removed 0 bases from V and 6 bases from J, with 7 bases in between. Germline CDR1 reads SGHDT; CDR2 reads YYEEEE. This CDR3 region has 12 residues. The CDR3 coding sequence is TGTGCCAGCAGCTTGGACCCGGGCGAGCAGTACTTC. Protein sequence: CASSLDPGEQYF.